This T cell receptor beta chain was observed in a study of PD-1 blockade in mismatch repair-deficient tumors. Overall study: All were previously treated, progressing patients with 12 mismatch repair-deficient cancer types. Study results and limitations: Tumor-resident clones, often absent from pretreatment blood, expanded after pembrolizumab and then contracted.

On this clone: Its specificity is unknown.

The CDR3 runs 16 residues. J was trimmed by 2 bases and V by 6 bases; bases with no gene match: 9. Per the germline V gene, CDR1 is LNHDA and CDR2 is SQIVND (reference sequence). Libraries were prepared by immunoSEQ multiplex PCR; TCRdb keeps only in-frame clonotypes and omits some of them. The sample contains more than 30,000 clones, 85% of which appear only once. The material was peripheral blood, obtained less than 95 weeks after starting pembrolizumab. The genes are TRBV19 and TRBJ2-2, with 7 bases lining up with TRBD1. This receptor was taken from an adult with mismatch repair-deficient cancer. CDR3 amino acids: CASRQDRESNTGELFF. The CDR3 coding sequence is TGTGCCAGTAGACAAGACAGGGAGTCTAACACCGGGGAGCTGTTTTTT.